Below are 24 T cell receptor beta chains sequenced from a single sample in a study of HIV-infected children after antiretroviral therapy interruption. RNA-based 3' RACE libraries used unique molecular identifiers. MiXCR, applied by TCRdb to the 3' RACE reads, yields one record per CDR3 protein. The sample has about 89,000 distinct CDR3 sequences, about 7% seen once; the top ten hold roughly 1.1%. Treatment given: PENTA 11 planned treatment interruption arm or continuous ART arm. The sample here was CD45RA+ CD4+ T cells from PBMCs, pooled from several time points, taken from a donor given antiretroviral therapy, either interrupted or continuous. Regarding subset: naive CD4+ CD45RA+ CD45RO- T cells. The receptors derive from a pool of human donors with HIV.

Ten or more counts support this clonotype. The chain employs TRBV6-1 and TRBJ1-1; TRBD1 might be the D (5 bases). Germline V gene lookup returns CDR1 MNHNS and CDR2 SASEGT. V gave up 7 bases and J gave up 3 bases, with 12 bases separating them. CDR3 length: 13 amino acids. The CDR3 sequence: CASTREFDTEAFF. As DNA, the CDR3 is TGTGCCAGCACCAGGGAATTCGACACTGAAGCTTTCTTT.

This clonotype was observed a handful of times. The chain joins TRBV12-3 or TRBV12-4 to TRBJ2-3; 12 bases map to TRBD2. V trimming: 1 base; J trimming: 4 bases; junction bases outside the gene matches: 0. The CDR3 runs 15 residues. This chain's CDR3 is CASSLGTSGADTQYF. CDR3 DNA: TGTGCCAGCAGTTTAGGGACTAGCGGGGCAGATACGCAGTATTTT.

This clonotype was seen only a few times. The chain uses TRBV7-2 and TRBJ1-1; D gene unclear. CDR3 size: 14 residues. The V gene lost 4 bases and the J gene lost 2 bases, with 11 bases spanning the gap. CDR1 and CDR2 (germline): SGHTA, FQGNSA. DNA for the CDR3: TGTGCCAGCAGCTCCCAACACGCAAACACTGAAGCTTTCTTT. This sequence encodes CASSSQHANTEAFF. Supplemented by reference TRBV7-2 and TRBJ1-1, the full variable domain reads GAGVSQSPSNKVTEKGKDVELRCDPISGHTALYWYRQSLGQGLEFLIYFQGNSAPDKSGLPSDRFSAERTGGSVSTLTIQRTQQEDSAVYLCASSSQHANTEAFFGQGTRLTVV.

This clonotype was detected ten times or more. This chain uses TRBV7-3 with TRBJ2-2, with a weak D call TRBD1 (5 bases). CDR3 length: 16 residues. V lost 2 bases, J lost 1 base, and 11 bases lay in between. The germline gives CDR1 SGHTA, CDR2 FQGTGA. CDR3 residues: CASSLGQGENTGELFF. The CDR3 region has the DNA TGTGCCAGCAGCTTAGGGCAGGGTGAGAACACCGGGGAGCTGTTTTTT.

This clonotype was detected ten times or more. The chain couples TRBV24-1 to TRBJ2-3; 12 nucleotides line up with TRBD2. The length of the CDR3 is 15 residues. With 4 bases clipped from V and 5 bases from J, the junction kept 3 bases outside the gene matches. CDR1 is KGHDR and CDR2 is SFDVKD in the germline V gene. CDR3 coding DNA: TGTGCCACCAGTGAAACGGGACTAGCGGGAGATACGCAGTATTTT. Translation gives CATSETGLAGDTQYF.

In its sample, this clonotype was seen many times. The chain couples TRBV7-6 to TRBJ2-1; D is ambiguous. CDR1 is SGHVS, CDR2 FNYEAQ, per germline. CDR3 length: 15 residues. Trimming took 5 bases from V and 1 from J, leaving 12 bases between them. The CDR3 region has the DNA TGTGCCAGCAGCCAAAACTCAGGATCCTACAATGAGCAGTTCTTC. Amino acid sequence: CASSQNSGSYNEQFF.

This clonotype was found many times. The V call is TRBV4-2, the J call TRBJ1-1, with D maybe TRBD1 (5 bases). The V gene's germline CDR1 is LGHNA and CDR2 YNFKEQ. Trimming removed 4 bases from V and 14 bases from J, with 23 bases in between. The CDR3 sequence is 14 residues long. The CDR3 loop reads CASSPTGANTEVFF. CDR3 coding DNA: TGTGCCAGCAGCCCCACAGGAGCAAACACAGAAGTCTTCTTT.

This clonotype showed up just a few times. The chain recombines TRBV6-6 with TRBJ1-2; the match to TRBD1 covers 8 bases. The CDR3 is made up of 13 amino acids. J lost 4 bases, V lost 6 bases, and 4 bases had no gene match. Germline CDR1 and CDR2: MNHNY and SVGAGI (reference sequence). The CDR3 is CASSTTGGYGYTF. CDR3 nucleotides: TGTGCCAGCAGCACCACAGGGGGCTATGGCTACACCTTC.

There are many counts of this clonotype. The J gene is TRBJ2-7, the V gene TRBV12-3 or TRBV12-4; D perhaps matches TRBD1 (6 bases). The CDR3 covers 13 residues. The V gene lost 3 bases and the J gene lost 4 bases, with 10 bases spanning the gap. CDR3 sequence (DNA): TGTGCCAGCAGTTTCGCCAGGGGTTACGAGCAGTACTTC. This translates into CASSFARGYEQYF.

The sample holds one count of this clonotype. The chain recombines TRBV5-1 with TRBJ2-1; no firm D call. Germline-derived CDR1 and CDR2 are SGHRS and YFSETQ. The V end was cut by 7 bases, the J end by 7 bases, with 12 bases between. The CDR3 extends over 12 amino acids. This chain's CDR3 is CASASPRNEQFF. The CDR3 coding sequence is TGCGCCAGCGCGTCACCTAGGAATGAGCAGTTCTTC.

This clonotype was recorded a few times. The chain has TRBV7-9 and TRBJ1-1; D possibly corresponds to TRBD1 (5 bases). The CDR3 contains 14 residues. With 1 base removed from V and 5 bases from J, the gap between germline ends came to 11 bases. Germline CDR1 is SEHNR and CDR2 is FQNEAQ (reference sequence). This chain's CDR3 is CASSLVGLGTEAFF. The CDR3 DNA reads as TGTGCCAGCAGCTTAGTGGGGCTTGGGACTGAAGCTTTCTTT.

This clonotype was seen repeatedly, ten times or more. The gene calls are TRBV4-2 and TRBJ2-3; possible D gene TRBD1, 5 bases. This CDR3 contains 17 residues. V was clipped by 0 bases and J by 1 base, with 14 bases between them. Looked up from germline, CDR1 is LGHNA and CDR2 is YNFKEQ. The CDR3 sequence: CASSQDPGPRGTDTQYF. CDR3 bases: TGTGCCAGCAGCCAAGACCCGGGTCCCAGGGGCACAGATACGCAGTATTTT.

The J gene is TRBJ2-3, the V gene TRBV5-1; TRBD1 might be the D (5 bases). The CDR3 is 13 residues long. Germline V gene data show CDR1 as SGHRS and CDR2 as YFSETQ. Between the trimmed V and J ends, which lost 5 bases and 2 bases, there was a span of 9 bases. CDR3 residues: CASRTATTDTQYF. The CDR3 nucleotides read TGCGCCAGCAGGACAGCTACCACAGATACGCAGTATTTT.

This clonotype was seen only a few times. This chain uses TRBV19 with TRBJ2-1, with TRBD1 matching 7 bases. CDR1 and CDR2 from the germline V gene are LNHDA and SQIVND (reference sequence). The length of the CDR3 is 17 residues. Losses at the gene ends were 4 bases for V and 4 bases for J; bases not matched to a gene: 13. CDR3 sequence: CASSTRHPGQQYNEQFF. For the CDR3, the DNA is TGTGCCAGTAGTACGCGTCATCCGGGACAGCAATACAATGAGCAGTTCTTC.

This clonotype was detected many times. The genes are TRBV11-1 and TRBJ1-2, with no clear D. The CDR3 covers 16 residues. Germline V lookup: CDR1 SGHAT, CDR2 FQDESV (reference sequence). V was shortened by 3 bases and J by 2 bases, with 16 bases between the two germline ends. The CDR3 coding sequence is TGTGCCAGCAGCTTCCGGCCGGGCGGAATAAACTATGGCTACACCTTC. It encodes CASSFRPGGINYGYTF.

The table lists this clonotype with many counts. DNA of the CDR3: TGCAGCGTGGATAAAAGACTAGCGGGAGGGCAAGAGACCCAGTACTTC. Translating gives CSVDKRLAGGQETQYF. The chain couples TRBV29-1 to TRBJ2-5; the match to TRBD2 covers 14 bases. Germline trimming cut 6 bases from V and 2 bases from J; bases unmatched to any gene: 8. Germline CDR1 is SQVTM and CDR2 is ANQGSEA. The CDR3 is 16 amino acids.

This clonotype turned up a few times. J is TRBJ2-7 and V is TRBV5-1; tentatively, D is TRBD2 (5 bases). The CDR3 has 14 residues. V was cut by 3 bases and J by 1 base, with 11 bases left in between. CDR1 is SGHRS, CDR2 YFSETQ, per germline. The CDR3 loop reads CASSYVRGSYEQYF. CDR3 DNA sequence: TGCGCCAGCAGCTACGTACGGGGATCCTACGAGCAGTACTTC.

This clonotype was found many times. J is TRBJ2-1 and V is TRBV12-3 or TRBV12-4, with D perhaps matching TRBD1 (6 bases). Trimming shortened V by 3 bases and J by 15 bases, and 18 bases separated the two germline ends. This CDR3 spans 13 amino acids. CDR3 coding DNA: TGTGCCAGCAGTTTTTTACAGGGTGAATCTCGGTTCTTC. It codes for CASSFLQGESRFF.

This clonotype was seen repeatedly, ten times or more. The chain is built from TRBV4-1 and TRBJ1-2; D gene unclear. The ends were cut back, 1 base at V and 8 bases at J, with 11 bases in the middle. The CDR3 extends over 13 amino acids. The germline CDR1 and CDR2 sequences are MGHRA and YSYEKL. The CDR3: CASSQGVGWGYTF. The CDR3, as DNA: TGCGCCAGCAGCCAAGGTGTTGGCTGGGGCTACACCTTC.

This clonotype was observed a handful of times. The chain joins TRBV14 to TRBJ2-2; maybe TRBD2 (6 bases). CDR3 size: 14 residues. Germline CDR1 SGHDN, CDR2 FVKESK. The V end lost 4 bases, the J end lost 4 bases, and 10 bases lay between the germline ends. This CDR3 reads CASSPGLFTGELFF. The DNA for the CDR3 is TGTGCCAGCAGCCCGGGACTTTTCACCGGGGAGCTGTTTTTT.

This clonotype has ten or more counts. CDR3: CASRPKFRDEQFF. DNA of the CDR3: TGCGCCAGCAGGCCTAAATTCCGGGATGAGCAGTTCTTC. V and J are TRBV4-1 and TRBJ2-1; D unclear. This CDR3 comprises 13 residues. Germline loops: CDR1 MGHRA, CDR2 YSYEKL. V was pared by 6 bases and J by 8 bases, with 14 bases between.

This clonotype was seen at least ten times. V gene TRBV5-4 combines with J gene TRBJ1-3; D is perhaps TRBD1 (5 bases). Looked up from germline, CDR1 is SGHNT and CDR2 is YYREEE (reference sequence). The CDR3 has 15 residues. V was pared by 0 bases and J by 3 bases, with 10 bases between. The CDR3 here is CASSLDRIGGNTIYF. The CDR3 DNA sequence: TGTGCCAGCAGCTTGGACAGGATCGGTGGAAACACCATATATTTT. The variable domain in full, completed from reference TRBV5-4 and TRBJ1-3, reads ETGVTQSPTHLIKTRGQQVTLRCSSQSGHNTVSWYQQALGQGPQFIFQYYREEENGRGNFPPRFSGLQFPNYSSELNVNALELDDSALYLCASSLDRIGGNTIYFGEGSWLTVV.

This clonotype showed up many times. This chain connects TRBV7-2 to TRBJ2-3; D might be TRBD1 (5 bases). CDR3 length: 14 residues. Trimming took off 5 bases at V and 4 bases at J, with 13 bases between the two ends. Germline-derived CDR1 and CDR2 are SGHTA and FQGNSA. CDR3 coding DNA: TGTGCCAGCAGCCTCTTAAGGGGCCCAGATACGCAGTATTTT. Residues: CASSLLRGPDTQYF.

This chain joins TRBV19 and TRBJ1-5; tentatively, D is TRBD1 (5 bases). The CDR3 totals 16 residues. The V end lost 3 bases, the J end lost 7 bases, and 19 bases lay between the germline ends. Germline V CDR1 and CDR2: LNHDA, SQIVND (reference sequence). CDR3 coding DNA: TGTGCCAGTAGTATCTCCGACAGCCCGATCGGGCAGCCCCAGCATTTT. Its translation: CASSISDSPIGQPQHF.